This T cell receptor (beta chain) originates from a study of T cells in localized non-small cell lung cancer. Whole-study results and caveats: The greatest T cell clonality was found in uninvolved adjacent lung (higher than in tumor).

A note on this clone: What it recognizes is unknown.

The protocol was immunoSEQ multiplex PCR, while the TCRdb copy is restricted to in-frame clones and leaves out a portion. The sample lists more than 45,000 clones; about 85% were seen once. CDR1 is LNHNV and CDR2 is YYDKDF in the germline V gene (reference sequence). The CDR3 length is 17 residues. V was pared by 3 bases and J by 8 bases, with 23 bases between. The chain links TRBV15 to TRBJ2-1, with D unclear. The sequenced sample was PBMCs, obtained before any cancer treatment. The clonotype comes from a man between 40 and 70 years old with stage II lung adenocarcinoma. The CDR3 nucleotides are TGTGCCACCAGCAGTGGTTCAGGACGGCCGGGTTGGGATGAGCAGTTCTTC. This codes for CATSSGSGRPGWDEQFF.